This T cell receptor beta chain was identified in a study of human T cells and chemical hapten exposure (dated by TCRdb to the early 2020s). Notes on the research overall: Libraries were pooled for sequencing, and per-sample TCR yields varied mainly because of small differences in library volumes within the pool. Each blood RNA sample was used to sequence both TCR alpha and TCR beta chains. Peripheral blood TCR repertoire changes were tracked in vivo in alopecia patients during primary and secondary sensitization to the hapten diphenylcyclopropenone (DPC).

The library was obtained by 5' RACE. The listed sequencing device is Illumina MiSeq. During library preparation, unique molecular identifiers were attached to individual cDNA molecules so that TCRs could be counted quantitatively and reproducibly. Processing in the source paper ran as follows. The median number of TCRs per sample was roughly 100,000, ranging from about 20,000 to 750,000. V, J and CDR3 annotation of the TCR reads was carried out using the Decombinator software suite. To make PS versus PT1 abundance plots, every sample was subsampled to the same number of TCRs (28,000). Expanded TCRs were defined as absent before sensitization and observed at least eight times at the 2-week time point. TCRdb redid the processing of the public reads, applying fastp at Q25 and MiXCR, and retained in-frame beta chains. Every distinct CDR3 protein forms one entry, paired with its most common genes and DNA. The V and J calls were determined by TCRdb, not by the authors. In this sample the table shows roughly 110,000 distinct CDR3 sequences, approximately 20% of which occur a single time. In total, the top ten clones hold roughly 3.1% of the sample.

Total RNA was extracted from unfractionated whole blood collected in Tempus Blood RNA tubes. Five healthy volunteers served as TCR sequencing controls and were bled at day 0, 2 weeks and 6 weeks. General study outcomes and caveats: No change with DPC sensitization was found in the number of TCRs above 1 in 1000 frequency, and no evidence of global repertoire structure alterations was found. After repeated subsampling, changes were observed in the strength of the expansion versus patch-test correlation and in the threshold at which the correlation became significant.

This clonotype was detected a few times. Its antigen is still unknown. There are no base qualities to consult, and no much larger clone falls within one base. The source of this sequence is a human donor in good health.

The DNA reads TGCAGTGCTAGAGATCTCCGACAGCCTAACTACGAGCAGTACTTC. This translates into CSARDLRQPNYEQYF. The V and J segments used are TRBV20-1 and TRBJ2-7; TRBD1 is a weak D gene call, 5 bases matching. The V and J ends are trimmed by 0 bases and 3 bases, leaving 15 bases between them. The CDR3, from cysteine to phenylalanine, totals 15 residues. This entry keeps only the CDR3 DNA: 45 bases, framed from base 1. The germline V gene (reference sequence) provides CDR1 DFQATT and CDR2 SNEGSKA.